This TCR beta chain was recorded in a study of blood T cell repertoires in COVID-19. About the study: Sites across the United States, Italy and Spain contributed samples from acute and convalescent COVID-19. The cDNA or gDNA used as material had been derived from T cells, B-cell-depleted T cells, or PBMCs.

Under the authors' procedure: Amplified reference gene primers provided the basis for estimating nucleated cell counts. Sequencing was performed with immunoSEQ multiplex PCR; in TCRdb, only in-frame clones are kept and a portion is missing. The V and J calls and clone size are taken from that table; D and trimming were inferred from the DNA. The sample yields roughly 230,000 clones, approximately 86% seen once. V shed 5 bases, J shed 5 bases, and the junction held 6 bases outside the gene matches. Germline V lookup: CDR1 SGHDT, CDR2 YYEEEE. The CDR3 runs 14 residues. The TCR sequence derives from a human donor in a cohort sampled during active COVID-19. This chain uses TRBV5-6 with TRBJ2-4; 8 nucleotides line up with TRBD2. The sequenced material came from peripheral blood. CDR3 loop: CASSPGLGENIQYF. The CDR3 DNA reads as TGTGCCAGCAGTCCGGGACTAGGGGAAAACATTCAGTACTTC.